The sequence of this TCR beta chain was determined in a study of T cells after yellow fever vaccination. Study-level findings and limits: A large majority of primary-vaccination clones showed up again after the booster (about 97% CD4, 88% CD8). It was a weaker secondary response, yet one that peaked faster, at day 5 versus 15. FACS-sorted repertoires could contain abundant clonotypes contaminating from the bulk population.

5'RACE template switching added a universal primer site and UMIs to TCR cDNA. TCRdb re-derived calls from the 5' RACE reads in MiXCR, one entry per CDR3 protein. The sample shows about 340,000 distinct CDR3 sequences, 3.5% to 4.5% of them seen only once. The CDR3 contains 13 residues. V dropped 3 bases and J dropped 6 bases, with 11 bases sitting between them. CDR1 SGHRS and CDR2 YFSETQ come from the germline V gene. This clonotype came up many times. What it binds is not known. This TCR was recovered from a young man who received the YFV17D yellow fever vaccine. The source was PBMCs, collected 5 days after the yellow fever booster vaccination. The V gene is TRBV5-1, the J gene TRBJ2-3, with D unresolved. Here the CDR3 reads CASSSQNGDTQYF. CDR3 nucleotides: TGCGCCAGCAGCTCCCAGAATGGGGATACGCAGTATTTT.